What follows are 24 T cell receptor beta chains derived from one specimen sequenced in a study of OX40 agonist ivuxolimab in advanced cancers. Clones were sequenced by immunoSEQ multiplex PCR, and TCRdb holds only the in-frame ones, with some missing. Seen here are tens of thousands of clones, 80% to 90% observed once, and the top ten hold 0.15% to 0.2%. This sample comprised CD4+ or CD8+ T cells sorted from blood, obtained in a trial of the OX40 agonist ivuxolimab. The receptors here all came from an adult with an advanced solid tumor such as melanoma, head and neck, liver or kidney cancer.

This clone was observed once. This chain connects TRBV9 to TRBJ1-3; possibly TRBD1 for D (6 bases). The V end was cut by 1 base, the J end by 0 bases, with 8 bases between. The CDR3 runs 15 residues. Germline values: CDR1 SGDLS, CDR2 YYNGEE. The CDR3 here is CASSVRGISGNTIYF. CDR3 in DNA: TGTGCCAGCAGCGTAAGGGGGATCTCTGGAAACACCATATATTTT.

The CDR3 coding sequence is TGTGCCAGCAGCTATGGGGGAAAGCGGGGTACGGATACGCAGTATTTT. Translated, it gives CASSYGGKRGTDTQYF. V gene TRBV11-3 combines with J gene TRBJ2-3; 7 positions agree with TRBD2. The CDR3 covers 16 residues. Germline CDR1 SGHNT, CDR2 YENEEA. V lost 4 bases and J lost 6; bases outside the gene matches: 13.

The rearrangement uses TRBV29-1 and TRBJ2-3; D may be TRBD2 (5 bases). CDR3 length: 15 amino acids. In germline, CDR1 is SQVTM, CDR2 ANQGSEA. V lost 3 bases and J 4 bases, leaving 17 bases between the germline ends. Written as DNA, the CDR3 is TGCAGCGTTGACCGCAGGTCTTCCGGGGCAGATACGCAGTATTTT. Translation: CSVDRRSSGADTQYF.

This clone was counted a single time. The CDR3 coding sequence is TGTGCCAGCAGCTTAGGACAGGGTGATGGCTACACCTTC. This codes for CASSLGQGDGYTF. The chain employs TRBV7-2 and TRBJ1-2; 7 bases line up with TRBD1. V gave up 1 base and J gave up 6 bases; unmatched junction bases: 2. The CDR3 consists of 13 residues. Germline CDR1 reads SGHTA; CDR2 reads FQGNSA.

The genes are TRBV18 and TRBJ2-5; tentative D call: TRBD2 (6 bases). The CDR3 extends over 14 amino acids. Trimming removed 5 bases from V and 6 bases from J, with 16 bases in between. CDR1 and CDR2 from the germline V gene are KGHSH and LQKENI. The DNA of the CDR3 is TGTGCCAGCTCAGAAACGGACTATCCGAAGACCCAGTACTTC. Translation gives CASSETDYPKTQYF.

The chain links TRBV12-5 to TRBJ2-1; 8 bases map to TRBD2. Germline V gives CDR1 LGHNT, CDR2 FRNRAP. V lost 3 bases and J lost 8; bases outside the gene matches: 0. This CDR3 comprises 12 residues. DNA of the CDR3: TGTGCTAGTGGTTTCGGGGGGGATGAGCAGTTCTTC. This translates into CASGFGGDEQFF.

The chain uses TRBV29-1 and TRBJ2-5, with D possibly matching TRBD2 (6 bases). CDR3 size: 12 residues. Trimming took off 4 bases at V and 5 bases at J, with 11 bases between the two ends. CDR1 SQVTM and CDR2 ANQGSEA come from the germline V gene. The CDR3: CSVVEGSETQYF. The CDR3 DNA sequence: TGCAGCGTTGTGGAGGGGTCGGAGACCCAGTACTTC.

CDR3 sequence reads: CSVAVSTPNEQFF. The CDR3 nucleotides are TGCAGCGTTGCTGTGTCAACTCCTAATGAGCAGTTCTTC. This rearrangement joins TRBV29-1 to TRBJ2-1; no definite D call. From germline, CDR1 is SQVTM and CDR2 ANQGSEA. V was pared by 4 bases and J by 7 bases, with 14 bases between. CDR3 size: 13 residues.

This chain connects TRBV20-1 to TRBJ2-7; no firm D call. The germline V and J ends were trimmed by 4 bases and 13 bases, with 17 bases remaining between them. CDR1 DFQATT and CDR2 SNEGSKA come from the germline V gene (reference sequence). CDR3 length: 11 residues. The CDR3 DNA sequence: TGCAGTGCTACCGGGCCCCGCGGTTCCTACTTC. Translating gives CSATGPRGSYF.

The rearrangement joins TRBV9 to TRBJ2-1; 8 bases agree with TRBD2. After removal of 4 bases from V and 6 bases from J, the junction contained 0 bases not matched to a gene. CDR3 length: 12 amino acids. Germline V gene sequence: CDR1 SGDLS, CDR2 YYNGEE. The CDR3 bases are TGTGCCAGCAGCCTAGCGGGCAATGAGCAGTTCTTC. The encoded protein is CASSLAGNEQFF.

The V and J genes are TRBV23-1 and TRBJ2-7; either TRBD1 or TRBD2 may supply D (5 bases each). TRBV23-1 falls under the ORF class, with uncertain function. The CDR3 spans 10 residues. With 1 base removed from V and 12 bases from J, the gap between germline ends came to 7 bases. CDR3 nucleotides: TGCGCCAGCAGTCAATGGGACCTGTACGTC. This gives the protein CASSQWDLYV.

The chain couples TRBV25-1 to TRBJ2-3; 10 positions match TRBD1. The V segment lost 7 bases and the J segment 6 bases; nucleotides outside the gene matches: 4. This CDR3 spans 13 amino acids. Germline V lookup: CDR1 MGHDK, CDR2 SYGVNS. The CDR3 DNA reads TGTGCCAGCACCGACAGGGGGCGGGATACGCAGTATTTT. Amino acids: CASTDRGRDTQYF.

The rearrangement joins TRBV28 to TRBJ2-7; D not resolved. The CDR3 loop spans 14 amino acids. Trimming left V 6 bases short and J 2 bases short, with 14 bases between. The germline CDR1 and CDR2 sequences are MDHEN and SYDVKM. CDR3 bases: TGTGCCAGCAGCCTAATGCGATCCCCCTACGAGCAGTACTTC. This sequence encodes CASSLMRSPYEQYF.

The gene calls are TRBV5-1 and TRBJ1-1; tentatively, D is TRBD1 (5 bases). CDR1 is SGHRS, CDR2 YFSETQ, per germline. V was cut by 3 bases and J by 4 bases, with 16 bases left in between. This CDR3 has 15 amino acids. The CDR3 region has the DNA TGCGCCAGCAGCTACAGGTTAGGGTCGGGCACTGAAGCTTTCTTT. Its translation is CASSYRLGSGTEAFF.

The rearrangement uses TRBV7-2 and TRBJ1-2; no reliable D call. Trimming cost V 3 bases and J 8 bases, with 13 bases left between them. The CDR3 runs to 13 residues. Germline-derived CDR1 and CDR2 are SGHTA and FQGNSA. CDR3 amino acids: CASSFPLRGGYTF. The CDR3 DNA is TGTGCCAGCAGCTTCCCGTTGCGTGGAGGCTACACCTTC.

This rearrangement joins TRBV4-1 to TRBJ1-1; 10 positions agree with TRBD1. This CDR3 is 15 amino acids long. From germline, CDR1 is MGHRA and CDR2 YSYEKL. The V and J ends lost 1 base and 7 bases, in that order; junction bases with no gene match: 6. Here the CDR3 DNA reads TGCGCCAGCAGCCAAGGCCCGGACAGGGGGAATGAAGCTTTCTTT. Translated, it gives CASSQGPDRGNEAFF.

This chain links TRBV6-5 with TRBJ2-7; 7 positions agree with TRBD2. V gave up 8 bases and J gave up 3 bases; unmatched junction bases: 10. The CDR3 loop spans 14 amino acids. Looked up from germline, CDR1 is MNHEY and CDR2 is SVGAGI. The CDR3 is CASAPGERGYEQYV. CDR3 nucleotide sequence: TGTGCCAGCGCCCCCGGGGAGCGGGGCTACGAGCAGTACGTC.

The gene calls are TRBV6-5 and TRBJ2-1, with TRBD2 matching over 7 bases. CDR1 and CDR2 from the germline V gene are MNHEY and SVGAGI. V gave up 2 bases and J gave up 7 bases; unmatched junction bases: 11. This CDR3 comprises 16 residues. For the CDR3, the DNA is TGTGCCAGCAGTTACGAACGCGGGGGAGGGTATAATGAGCAGTTCTTC. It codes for CASSYERGGGYNEQFF.

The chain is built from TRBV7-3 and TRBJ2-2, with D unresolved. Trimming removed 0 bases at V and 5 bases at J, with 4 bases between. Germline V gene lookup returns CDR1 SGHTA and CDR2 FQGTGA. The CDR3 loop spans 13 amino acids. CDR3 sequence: CASSLTRTGELFF. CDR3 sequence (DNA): TGTGCCAGCAGCTTAACCCGGACCGGGGAGCTGTTTTTT.

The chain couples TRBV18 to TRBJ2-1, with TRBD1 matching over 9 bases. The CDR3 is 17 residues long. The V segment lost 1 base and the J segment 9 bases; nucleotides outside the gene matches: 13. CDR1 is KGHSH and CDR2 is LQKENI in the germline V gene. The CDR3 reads CASSPLGTGSFTGEQFF. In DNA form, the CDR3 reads TGTGCCAGCTCACCACTGGGGACAGGGTCGTTTACCGGTGAGCAGTTCTTC.

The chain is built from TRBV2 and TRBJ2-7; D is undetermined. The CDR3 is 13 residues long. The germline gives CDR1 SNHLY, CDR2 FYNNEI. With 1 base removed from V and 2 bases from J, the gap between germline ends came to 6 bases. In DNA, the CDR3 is TGTGCCAGCAGTGAAGGGCCGACCTACGAGCAGTACTTC. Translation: CASSEGPTYEQYF.

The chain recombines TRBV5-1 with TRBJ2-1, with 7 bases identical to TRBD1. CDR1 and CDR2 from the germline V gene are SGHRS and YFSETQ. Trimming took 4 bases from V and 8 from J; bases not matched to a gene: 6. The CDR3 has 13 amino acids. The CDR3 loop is CASSVGQADEQFF. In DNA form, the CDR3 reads TGCGCCAGCAGCGTTGGACAGGCGGATGAGCAGTTCTTC. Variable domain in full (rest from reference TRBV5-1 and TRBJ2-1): KAGVTQTPRYLIKTRGQQVTLSCSPISGHRSVSWYQQTPGQGLQFLFEYFSETQRNKGNFPGRFSGRQFSNSRSEMNVSTLELGDSALYLCASSVGQADEQFFGPGTRLTVL.

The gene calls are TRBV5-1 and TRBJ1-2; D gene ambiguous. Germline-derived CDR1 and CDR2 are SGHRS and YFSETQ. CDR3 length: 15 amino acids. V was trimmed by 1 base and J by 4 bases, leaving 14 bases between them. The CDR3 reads CASSLRAEGRYGYTF. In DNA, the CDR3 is TGCGCCAGCAGCTTGAGAGCGGAGGGCCGCTATGGCTACACCTTC.

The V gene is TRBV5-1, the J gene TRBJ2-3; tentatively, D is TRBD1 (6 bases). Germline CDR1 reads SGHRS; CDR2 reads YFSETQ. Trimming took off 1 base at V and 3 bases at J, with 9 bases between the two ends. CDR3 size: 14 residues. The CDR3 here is CASSLQGLTDTQYF. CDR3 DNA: TGCGCCAGCAGCTTGCAGGGGCTGACAGATACGCAGTATTTT.